These 11 T cell receptor beta chains were all obtained from the same sample, sequenced in a study of Graves' ophthalmopathy and Graves' hyperthyroidism. Investigators amplified TCR beta CDR3 regions from RNA transcripts. The authors performed first-round RT-PCR with HTBI primers and then a second-round multiplex PCR. TCRdb fed the multiplex PCR reads into MiXCR, producing one record per CDR3 protein. The sample includes roughly 500,000 distinct CDR3 sequences, 14% seen only once; the top ten take approximately 9.8%. The specimen sequenced was blood. The receptors were sampled from a woman aged 25 to 39 with Graves' ophthalmopathy.

The gene calls are TRBV18 and TRBJ1-6; possibly TRBD1 for D (6 bases). The CDR3 is 13 residues long. The V end was cut by 10 bases, the J end by 8 bases, with 15 bases between. Germline assignment: CDR1 KGHSH and CDR2 LQKENI. CDR3 sequence reads: CATKGVLDSPLHF. CDR3 DNA: TGTGCCACCAAGGGGGTCCTGGATTCACCCCTCCACTTT.

Many counts were recorded for this clonotype. This chain uses TRBV6-1 with TRBJ1-2; D possibly corresponds to TRBD1 (5 bases). Trimming pared 3 bases from V and 4 bases from J, leaving 9 bases between. This CDR3 has 13 amino acids. Germline-derived CDR1 and CDR2 are MNHNS and SASEGT. CDR3 protein: CASSERGIYGYTF. CDR3 bases: TGTGCCAGCAGTGAGAGGGGCATCTATGGCTACACCTTC.

At least ten counts were recorded for this clonotype. The chain has TRBV5-1 and TRBJ1-6; the D gene is possibly TRBD1 (5 bases). V lost 9 bases to trimming and J lost 0 bases, with 19 bases between them. Germline lookup yields CDR1 SGHRS and CDR2 YFSETQ. This CDR3 region has 17 residues. The CDR3 DNA follows: TGCGCCATGTGGTTGGCGGGACGGAGCTCCTATAATTCACCCCTCCACTTT. Encoded protein: CAMWLAGRSSYNSPLHF.

This clonotype was picked up a small number of times. The chain is built from TRBV6-2 or TRBV6-3 and TRBJ1-2, with D unresolved. Germline V gives CDR1 MNHEY, CDR2 SVGEGT. The CDR3 consists of 13 residues. Between the trimmed V and J ends, which lost 0 bases and 4 bases, there was a span of 6 bases. DNA of the CDR3: TGTGCCAGCAGTTACTCGATACTCTATGGCTACACCTTC. It yields the protein CASSYSILYGYTF.

The CDR3 region is CASTAGYRGEQYF. The CDR3, as DNA: TGTGCCAGCACGGCCGGCTATAGAGGAGAGCAGTACTTC. This chain uses TRBV27 with TRBJ2-7; D unresolved. From germline, CDR1 is MNHEY and CDR2 SMNVEV (reference sequence). The CDR3 totals 13 residues. The V end was cut by 7 bases, the J end by 7 bases, with 17 bases between.

The chain uses TRBV6-5 and TRBJ1-1; no definite D call. Germline lookup yields CDR1 MNHEY and CDR2 SVGAGI. CDR3 length equals 15 residues. Trimming removed 0 bases from V and 1 base from J, with 9 bases in between. The CDR3: CASSYSKRANTEAFF. The CDR3 nucleotides are TGTGCCAGCAGTTACTCGAAGAGGGCGAACACTGAAGCTTTCTTT.

To note about this clonotype: One base away lies a much larger clone, so this may be a sequencing read error. The genes are TRBV28 and TRBJ1-1; no reliable D call. The CDR3 length is 12 residues. Germline V gene lookup returns CDR1 MDHEN and CDR2 SYDVKM. Trimming took 5 bases from V and 11 from J, leaving 15 bases between them. CDR3 DNA sequence: TGTGCCAGCAGTCCTTCGATGATTCGGGCTTTCTTT. The encoded protein is CASSPSMIRAFF.

This chain's CDR3 is CARGGQVKREVDEQYF. The DNA of the CDR3 is TGTGCCAGGGGGGGCCAGGTAAAACGTGAGGTTGACGAGCAGTACTTC. This chain joins TRBV27 and TRBJ2-7; D tentatively reads TRBD1 or TRBD2 (6 bases each). With 9 bases removed from V and 5 bases from J, the gap between germline ends came to 26 bases. Germline CDR1 and CDR2: MNHEY and SMNVEV (reference sequence). The CDR3 sequence is 16 residues long.

With regard to this clonotype: The final CDR3 position lacks the conserved phenylalanine or tryptophan, pointing to a likely read error. The rearrangement joins TRBV5-1 to TRBJ2-2, with D perhaps matching TRBD2 (5 bases). Germline V CDR1 and CDR2: SGHRS, YFSETQ. V dropped 0 bases and J dropped 2 bases, with 11 bases sitting between them. The CDR3 contains 16 residues. The CDR3 protein is CASSLVPGLNTGELFS. In DNA form, the CDR3 reads TGCGCCAGCAGCTTGGTCCCAGGACTTAACACCGGGGAGCTGTTTTCT.

In its sample, this clonotype was seen a few times. Written as DNA, the CDR3 is TGTGCCAGCAGCGCCTCGTTCAACACCGGGGAGCTGTTTTTT. It specifies CASSASFNTGELFF. The chain has TRBV12-3 or TRBV12-4 and TRBJ2-2, with no clear D. The length of the CDR3 is 14 residues. V was trimmed by 6 bases and J by 2 bases, leaving 10 bases between them.

This clonotype was found a few times. The rearrangement links TRBV11-2 to TRBJ1-5; D unclear. Germline V gene lookup returns CDR1 SGHAT and CDR2 FQNNGV. This CDR3 contains 13 residues. Trimming removed 5 bases at V and 5 bases at J, with 10 bases between. CDR3 region: CASSLRRDQPQHF. Written as DNA, the CDR3 is TGTGCCAGCAGCCTAAGGAGGGATCAGCCCCAGCATTTT. The entire variable domain, with the rest obtained from reference TRBV11-2 and TRBJ1-5, is as follows: EAGVAQSPRYKIIEKRQSVAFWCNPISGHATLYWYQQILGQGPKLLIQFQNNGVVDDSQLPKDRFSAERLKGVDSTLKIQPAKLEDSAVYLCASSLRRDQPQHFGDGTRLSIL.